This TCR beta chain comes out of a study of early T cells in non-severe SARS-CoV-2 infection. As for the study in general: With bulk RNA from unsorted whole blood as input, sequencing yielded unpaired chains.

Separate cDNA molecules each had unique molecular identifiers attached to them. MiXCR was run by TCRdb on the 5' RACE reads, yielding one entry per CDR3 protein. This table holds some 64,000 distinct CDR3 sequences, less than 20% found once. Study results and caveats: Matching with VDJdb favored anti-spike CD8 responses (missing private and CD4 specificities).

A few counts support this clonotype. Its antigen remains unidentified. The sample consisted of whole blood, taken at baseline. This sequence originates from an adult who was a healthcare worker with PCR-confirmed SARS-CoV-2 infection or an uninfected control (not recorded which).

The CDR3, as DNA: TGTGCCAGCAGCTTAGCGCTCATAGTGAACACTGAAGCTTTCTTT. Its translation is CASSLALIVNTEAFF. The chain uses TRBV7-2 and TRBJ1-1, with D hard to call. There are 15 residues in the CDR3. Germline V CDR1 and CDR2: SGHTA, FQGNSA. Trimming removed 0 bases from V and 0 bases from J, with 8 bases in between.